The source of this T cell receptor (beta chain) is a study of Ad26.COV2.S vaccination and SARS-CoV-2 variants. As for the study in general: The trial was COV1001 and the donor's arm was Ad26.COV2.S.

CDR1 is SGHDT, CDR2 YYEEEE, per germline. V was clipped by 2 bases and J by 0 bases, with 13 bases between them. The CDR3 loop spans 16 amino acids. This clone was detected only once. Its antigen is undetermined. Study conclusions and caveats: Substantial breadth in spike-specific CD8+ and CD4+ T cell responses was reportedly seen after vaccination.

Method: immunoSEQ multiplex PCR; TCRdb's copy keeps in-frame clones and lacks some. The table has approximately 340,000 clones, approximately 81% seen once. The treatment here: 19 received Ad26.COV2.S at low or high dose, single or two shots; about 5 received placebo; per-sample allocation not given. Collection of the samples took place on day 63 after the first injection of vaccine or placebo. The chain links TRBV5-6 to TRBJ2-3, with D possibly TRBD2 on 5 matching bases. The TCR was taken from a person aged 18-65 years who received the Ad26.COV2.S COVID-19 vaccine or a placebo. The material was peripheral blood, obtained in a trial of Ad26.COV2.S vaccine versus placebo. The CDR3 sequence is CASSFRRASSTDTQYF. DNA for the CDR3: TGTGCCAGCAGCTTCAGGCGGGCGTCGAGCACAGATACGCAGTATTTT.